A single T cell receptor beta chain is shown here with its context. Its specific antigen is unknown. The record has no base qualities; no much larger clone is one base away. The immunoSEQ Assay, a bias-controlled multiplex PCR, was used to amplify TCRbeta CDR3 regions from genomic DNA. The study's processing was this. The number of nucleated cells in each sample was estimated by amplification of reference gene primers within the assay. To quantify the absolute abundance of each unique TCRbeta CDR3 rearrangement, sequence reads were collapsed and filtered. For each sample, productive Simpson clonality was calculated as the square root of Simpson's diversity index over productive rearrangements. Here the immuneACCESS table is served through TCRdb, limited to in-frame sequences with V and J called. Missing clones are a known gap in these copies; in checked studies unresolved V genes cover under half, and the rest lacks a known reason. Clonal size and the V and J genes are those of that table, whereas D and trimming came from the DNA. Within this sample are 400,000 to 450,000 clones, with roughly 90% of them counted one time only. In total, the top ten clones hold 0.75% to 0.85% of the sample.

These data belong to a study of blood T cell repertoires in COVID-19 (dated by TCRdb to about 2020). Describing the broader study: The collaborator samples originated in the United States, Italy and Spain and spanned the acute and convalescent phases of COVID-19. The prospective study material was composed of cDNA or gDNA derived from T cells, B-cell-depleted T cells, or PBMCs. The dataset comprised deeply sampled blood TCRbeta repertoires from subjects exposed to, actively infected with, or recovered from COVID-19. The repertoires were released in a freely available public database meant as a resource for research on the immune response to SARS-CoV-2. Samples were obtained from the ongoing ImmuneRACE study (first 160 participants) and from about 1,300 subjects provided by 6 global collaborators. A de-identified subject ID, COVID-19 status, age in years and sex were almost always included in the sample metadata. HLA class I and class II types, where available, came from metadata supplied by the sample provider rather than from assay-based typing.

Reading from cysteine to phenylalanine, the CDR3 counts 15 amino acids. Just the 45-base CDR3 DNA is kept, in frame starting at base 1. The germline V gene (reference sequence) supplies CDR1 LGHDT and CDR2 YNNKEL. V trim: 1 base; J trim: 6 bases; unmatched bases: 2. One collaborating source in Seattle enrolled patients while the patients were actively infected and followed the patients over time throughout the course of disease. The collaborating institutions used their own protocols to collect whole blood in K2EDTA tubes. Collaborator samples were shipped for TCRbeta analysis as frozen whole blood, isolated PBMCs, or DNA extracted from either sample type. Study-level results and caveats: The amount of clinical and demographic metadata varied by source and participant and was provided uncurated.

The rearranged chain carries TRBV3-1 (or the pseudogene TRBV3-2) and TRBJ2-1; 11 junctional bases match TRBD2. This TCR was sampled from a man younger than 35 with COVID-19, enrolled during active disease. Sequenced: peripheral blood. The CDR3 region has the sequence CASSQVTSGSNEQFF. The sequenced DNA: TGTGCCAGCAGCCAAGTTACTAGCGGGAGCAATGAGCAGTTCTTC.